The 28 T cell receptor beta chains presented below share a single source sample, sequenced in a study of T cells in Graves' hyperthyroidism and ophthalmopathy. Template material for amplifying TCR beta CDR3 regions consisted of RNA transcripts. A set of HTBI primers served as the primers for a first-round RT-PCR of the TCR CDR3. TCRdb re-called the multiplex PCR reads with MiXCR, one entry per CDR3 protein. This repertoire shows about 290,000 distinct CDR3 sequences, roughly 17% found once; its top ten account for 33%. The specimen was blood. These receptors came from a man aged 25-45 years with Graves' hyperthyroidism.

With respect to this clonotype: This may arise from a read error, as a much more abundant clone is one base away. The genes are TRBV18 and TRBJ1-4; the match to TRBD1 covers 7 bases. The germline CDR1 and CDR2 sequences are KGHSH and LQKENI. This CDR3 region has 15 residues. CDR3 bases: TGTGTCAGCTCACCACCGACGACAGGGAGGGAAAAACTGTTTTTT. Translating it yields CVSSPPTTGREKLFF.

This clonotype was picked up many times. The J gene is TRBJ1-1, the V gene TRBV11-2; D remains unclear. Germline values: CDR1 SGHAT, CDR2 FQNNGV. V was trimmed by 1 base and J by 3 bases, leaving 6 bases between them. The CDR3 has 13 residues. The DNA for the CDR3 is TGTGCCAGCAGCTTAGTGGTGGACACTGAAGCTTTCTTT. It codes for CASSLVVDTEAFF.

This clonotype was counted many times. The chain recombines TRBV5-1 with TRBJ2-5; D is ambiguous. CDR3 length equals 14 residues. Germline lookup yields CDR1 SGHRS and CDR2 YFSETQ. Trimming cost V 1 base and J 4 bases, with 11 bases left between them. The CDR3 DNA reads TGCGCCAGCAGCTTGCGGCCTAGAGCAGAGACCCAGTACTTC. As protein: CASSLRPRAETQYF.

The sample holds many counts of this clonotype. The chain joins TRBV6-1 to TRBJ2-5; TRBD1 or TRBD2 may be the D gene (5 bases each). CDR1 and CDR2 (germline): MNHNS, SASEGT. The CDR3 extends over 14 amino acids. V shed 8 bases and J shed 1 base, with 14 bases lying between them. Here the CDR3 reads CASRKLGGQETQYF. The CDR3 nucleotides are TGTGCCAGCCGCAAGCTTGGGGGCCAAGAGACCCAGTACTTC.

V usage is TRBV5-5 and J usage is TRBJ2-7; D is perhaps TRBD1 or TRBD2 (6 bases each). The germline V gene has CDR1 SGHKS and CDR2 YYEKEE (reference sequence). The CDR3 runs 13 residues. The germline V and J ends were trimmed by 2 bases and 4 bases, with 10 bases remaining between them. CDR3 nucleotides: TGTGCCAGCAGCTTTTCGGGGGCTTACGAGCAGTACTTC. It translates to CASSFSGAYEQYF.

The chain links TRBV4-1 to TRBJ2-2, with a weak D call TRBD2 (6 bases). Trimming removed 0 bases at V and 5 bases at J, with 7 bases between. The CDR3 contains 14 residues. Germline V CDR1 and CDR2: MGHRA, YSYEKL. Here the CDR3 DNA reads TGCGCCAGCAGCCAAGAGGAGGGAACCGGGGAGCTGTTTTTT. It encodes CASSQEEGTGELFF.

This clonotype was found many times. DNA of the CDR3: TGTGCCAGCAGTTTGCAACTAGCGGTACCCACAGATACGCAGTATTTT. This gives the protein CASSLQLAVPTDTQYF. This chain joins TRBV27 and TRBJ2-3, with TRBD2 matching 8 bases. Germline CDR1 and CDR2: MNHEY and SMNVEV (reference sequence). The J segment lost 2 bases and the V segment lost 3 bases, leaving 7 bases of the junction unmatched. The length of the CDR3 is 16 residues.

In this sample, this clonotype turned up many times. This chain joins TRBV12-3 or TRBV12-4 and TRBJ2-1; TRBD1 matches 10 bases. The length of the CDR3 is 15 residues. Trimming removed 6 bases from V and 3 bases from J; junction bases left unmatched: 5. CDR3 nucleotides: TGTGCCAGCAGCCCGACAGGGGGCTACTACAATGAGCAGTTCTTC. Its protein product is CASSPTGGYYNEQFF.

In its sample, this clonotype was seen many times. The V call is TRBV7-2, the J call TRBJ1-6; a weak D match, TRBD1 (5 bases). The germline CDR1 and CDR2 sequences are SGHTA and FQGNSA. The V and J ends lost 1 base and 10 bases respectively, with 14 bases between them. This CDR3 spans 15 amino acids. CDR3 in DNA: TGTGCCAGCAGCTTAGATGCAGGGTCTTGGTCACCCCTCCACTTT. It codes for CASSLDAGSWSPLHF.

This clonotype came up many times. In DNA form, the CDR3 reads TGTGCCGGAAGTAGCGACAATGAGCAGTTCTTC. It translates to CAGSSDNEQFF. The chain couples TRBV28 to TRBJ2-1, with D possibly TRBD2 on 5 matching bases. With 11 bases removed from V and 5 bases from J, the gap between germline ends came to 10 bases. The CDR3 contains 11 residues. CDR1 and CDR2 from the germline V gene are MDHEN and SYDVKM.

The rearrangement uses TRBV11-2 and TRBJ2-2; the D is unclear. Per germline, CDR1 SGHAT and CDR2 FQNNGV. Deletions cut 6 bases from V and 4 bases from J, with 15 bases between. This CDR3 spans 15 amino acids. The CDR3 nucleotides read TGTGCCAGCAGGGCCTACAGCAGAGTCACCGGGGAGCTGTTTTTT. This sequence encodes CASRAYSRVTGELFF. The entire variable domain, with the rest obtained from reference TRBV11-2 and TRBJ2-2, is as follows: EAGVAQSPRYKIIEKRQSVAFWCNPISGHATLYWYQQILGQGPKLLIQFQNNGVVDDSQLPKDRFSAERLKGVDSTLKIQPAKLEDSAVYLCASRAYSRVTGELFFGEGSRLTVL.

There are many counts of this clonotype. In DNA form, the CDR3 reads TGTGCCAGCAGTGCCGTTACTAGCGGAGGATACAATGAGCAGTTCTTC. This translates into CASSAVTSGGYNEQFF. This sequence joins TRBV2 and TRBJ2-1; 8 nucleotides agree with TRBD2. In germline, CDR1 is SNHLY, CDR2 FYNNEI. The CDR3 is 16 residues long. Trimming at V came to 4 bases and at J to 4 bases, leaving 9 bases not matched to a gene.

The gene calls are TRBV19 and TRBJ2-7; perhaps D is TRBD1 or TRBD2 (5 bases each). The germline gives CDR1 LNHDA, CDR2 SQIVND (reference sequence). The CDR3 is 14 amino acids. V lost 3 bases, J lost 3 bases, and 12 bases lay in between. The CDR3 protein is CASSIGAAYYEQYF. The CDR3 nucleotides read TGTGCCAGTAGTATCGGGGCGGCATACTACGAGCAGTACTTC.

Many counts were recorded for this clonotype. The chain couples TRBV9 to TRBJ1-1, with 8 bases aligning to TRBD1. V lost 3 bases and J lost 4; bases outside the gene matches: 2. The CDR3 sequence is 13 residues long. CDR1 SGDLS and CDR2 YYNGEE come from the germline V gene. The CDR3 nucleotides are TGTGCCAGCAGCGCGACAGGGGCCACTGAAGCTTTCTTT. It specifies CASSATGATEAFF.

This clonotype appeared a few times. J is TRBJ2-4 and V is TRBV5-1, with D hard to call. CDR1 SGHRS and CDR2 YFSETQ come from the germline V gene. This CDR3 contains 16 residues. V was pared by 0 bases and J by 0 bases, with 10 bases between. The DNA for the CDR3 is TGCGCCAGCAGCTTGGAGGTGGGGTTAGCCAAAAACATTCAGTACTTC. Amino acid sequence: CASSLEVGLAKNIQYF.

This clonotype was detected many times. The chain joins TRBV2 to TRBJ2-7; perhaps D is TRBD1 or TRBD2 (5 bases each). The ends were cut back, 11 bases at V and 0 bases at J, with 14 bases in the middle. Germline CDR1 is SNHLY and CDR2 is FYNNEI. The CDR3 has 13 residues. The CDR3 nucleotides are TGTGCCGGAAATCCGGGACGCTCCTACGAGCAGTACTTC. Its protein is CAGNPGRSYEQYF.

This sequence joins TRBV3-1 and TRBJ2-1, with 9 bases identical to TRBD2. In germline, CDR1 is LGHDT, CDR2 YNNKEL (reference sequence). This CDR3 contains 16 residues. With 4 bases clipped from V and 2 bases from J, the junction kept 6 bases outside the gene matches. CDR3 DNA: TGTGCCAGCAGCCCCCAGGCTAGCGGGACCTACAATGAGCAGTTCTTC. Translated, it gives CASSPQASGTYNEQFF.

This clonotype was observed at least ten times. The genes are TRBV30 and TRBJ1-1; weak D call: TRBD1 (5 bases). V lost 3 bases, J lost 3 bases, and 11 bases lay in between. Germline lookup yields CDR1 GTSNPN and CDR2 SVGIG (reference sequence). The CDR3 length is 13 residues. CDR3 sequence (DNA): TGTGCCTGGAGGCGGGGCGGGTACACTGAAGCTTTCTTT. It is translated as CAWRRGGYTEAFF.

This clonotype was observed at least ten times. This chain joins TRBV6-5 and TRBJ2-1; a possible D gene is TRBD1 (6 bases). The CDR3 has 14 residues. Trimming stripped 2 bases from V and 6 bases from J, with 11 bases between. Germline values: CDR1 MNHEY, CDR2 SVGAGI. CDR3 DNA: TGTGCCAGCAGTTACAGGCAGGGGAGCAATGAGCAGTTCTTC. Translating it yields CASSYRQGSNEQFF.

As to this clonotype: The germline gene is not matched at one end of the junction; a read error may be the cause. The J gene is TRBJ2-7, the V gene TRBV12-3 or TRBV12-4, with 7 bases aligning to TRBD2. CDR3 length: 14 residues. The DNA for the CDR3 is TGTGCCAGCAGTTTCTCCCTGTCCACTAGCGAGGCAGCCTTC. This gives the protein CASSFSLSTSEAAF.

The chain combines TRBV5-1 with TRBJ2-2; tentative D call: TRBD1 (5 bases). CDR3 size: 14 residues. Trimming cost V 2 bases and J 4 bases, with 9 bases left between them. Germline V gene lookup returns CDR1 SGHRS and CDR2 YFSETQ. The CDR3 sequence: CASSLEQATGELFF. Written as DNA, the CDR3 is TGCGCCAGCAGCTTAGAACAGGCCACCGGGGAGCTGTTTTTT.

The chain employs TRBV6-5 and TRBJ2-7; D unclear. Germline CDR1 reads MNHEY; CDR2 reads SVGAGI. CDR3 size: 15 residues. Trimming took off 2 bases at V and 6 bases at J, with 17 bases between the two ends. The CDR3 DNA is TGTGCCAGCAGTTACGGACGCTTGGATAAAGGCGAGCAGTACTTC. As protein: CASSYGRLDKGEQYF.

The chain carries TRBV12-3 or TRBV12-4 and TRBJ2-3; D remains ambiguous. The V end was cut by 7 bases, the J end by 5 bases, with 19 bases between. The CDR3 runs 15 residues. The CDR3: CASTRTHEGIDTQYF. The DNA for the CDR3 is TGTGCCAGCACTCGGACGCATGAAGGGATAGATACGCAGTATTTT.

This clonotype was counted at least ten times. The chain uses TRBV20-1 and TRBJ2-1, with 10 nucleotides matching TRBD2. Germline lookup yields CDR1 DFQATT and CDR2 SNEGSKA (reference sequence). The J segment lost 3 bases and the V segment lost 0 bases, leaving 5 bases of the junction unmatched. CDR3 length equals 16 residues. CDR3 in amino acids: CSARDVASGSYNEQFF. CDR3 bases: TGCAGTGCTAGAGATGTGGCTAGCGGGAGCTACAATGAGCAGTTCTTC.

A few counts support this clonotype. In nucleotides, the CDR3 is TGTGCCAGCAGCACCCGACAGGGATCCACAGATACGCAGTATTTT. Its protein is CASSTRQGSTDTQYF. The chain carries TRBV9 and TRBJ2-3, with 7 bases aligning to TRBD1. From germline, CDR1 is SGDLS and CDR2 YYNGEE. The CDR3 has 15 residues. V lost 4 bases, J lost 2 bases, and 7 bases stayed unmatched.

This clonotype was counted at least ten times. The CDR3 DNA follows: TGTGCCAGCAGCCACCGGGACAGCCTCACAGATACGCAGTATTTT. It codes for CASSHRDSLTDTQYF. V is TRBV5-4 and J is TRBJ2-3; 7 bases fit TRBD1. Trimming at V came to 4 bases and at J to 2 bases, leaving 7 bases not matched to a gene. Germline V gene data show CDR1 as SGHNT and CDR2 as YYREEE (reference sequence). The CDR3 is 15 residues long.

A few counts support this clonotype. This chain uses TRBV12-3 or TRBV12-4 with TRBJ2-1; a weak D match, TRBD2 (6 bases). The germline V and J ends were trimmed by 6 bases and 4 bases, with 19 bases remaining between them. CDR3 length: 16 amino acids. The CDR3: CASSETGAGPYNEQFF. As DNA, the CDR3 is TGTGCCAGCAGCGAGACCGGGGCGGGACCTTACAATGAGCAGTTCTTC.

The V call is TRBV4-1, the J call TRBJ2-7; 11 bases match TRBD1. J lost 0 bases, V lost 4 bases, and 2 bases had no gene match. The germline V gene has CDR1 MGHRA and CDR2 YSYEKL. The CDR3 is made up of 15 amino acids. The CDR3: CASSPGQGDSYEQYF. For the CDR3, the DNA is TGCGCCAGCAGCCCGGGACAGGGGGACTCCTACGAGCAGTACTTC.